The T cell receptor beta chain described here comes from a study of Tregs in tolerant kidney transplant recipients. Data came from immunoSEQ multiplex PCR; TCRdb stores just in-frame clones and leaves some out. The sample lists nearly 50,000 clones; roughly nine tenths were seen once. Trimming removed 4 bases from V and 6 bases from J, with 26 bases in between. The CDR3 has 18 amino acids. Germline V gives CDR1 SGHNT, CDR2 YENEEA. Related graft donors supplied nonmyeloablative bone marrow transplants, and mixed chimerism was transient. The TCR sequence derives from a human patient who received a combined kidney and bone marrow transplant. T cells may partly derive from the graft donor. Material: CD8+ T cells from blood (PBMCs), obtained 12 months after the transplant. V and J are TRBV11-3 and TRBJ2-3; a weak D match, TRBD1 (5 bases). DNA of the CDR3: TGTGCCAGCAGCTCAGAAGTGGGGCCTGGGAACGATCTTGATACGCAGTATTTT. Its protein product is CASSSEVGPGNDLDTQYF.